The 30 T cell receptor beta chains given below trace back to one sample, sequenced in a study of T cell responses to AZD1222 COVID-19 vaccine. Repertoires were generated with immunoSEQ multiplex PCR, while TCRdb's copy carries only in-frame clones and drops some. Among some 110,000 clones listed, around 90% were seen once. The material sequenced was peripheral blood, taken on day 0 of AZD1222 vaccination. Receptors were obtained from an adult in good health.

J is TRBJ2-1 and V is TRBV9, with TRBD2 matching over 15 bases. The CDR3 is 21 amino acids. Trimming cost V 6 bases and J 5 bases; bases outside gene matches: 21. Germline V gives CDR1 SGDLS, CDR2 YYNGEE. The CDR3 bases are TGTGCCAGCACCCAAGGGCCAGCAGCGTGGACTAGCGGGGGGGCGGACAATGAGCAGTTCTTC. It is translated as CASTQGPAAWTSGGADNEQFF.

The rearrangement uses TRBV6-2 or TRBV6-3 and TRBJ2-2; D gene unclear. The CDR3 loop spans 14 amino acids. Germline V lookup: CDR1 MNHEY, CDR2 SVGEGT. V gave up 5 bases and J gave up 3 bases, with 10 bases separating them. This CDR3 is CASSPWLDTGELFF. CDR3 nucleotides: TGTGCCAGCAGTCCATGGCTAGACACCGGGGAGCTGTTTTTT.

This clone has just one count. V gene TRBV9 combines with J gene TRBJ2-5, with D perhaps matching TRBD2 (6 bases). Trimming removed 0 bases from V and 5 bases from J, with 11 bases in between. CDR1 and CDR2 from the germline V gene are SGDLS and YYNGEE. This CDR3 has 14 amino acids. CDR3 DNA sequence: TGTGCCAGCAGCGTAGTTGGAGGGGAGGAGACCCAGTACTTC. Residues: CASSVVGGEETQYF.

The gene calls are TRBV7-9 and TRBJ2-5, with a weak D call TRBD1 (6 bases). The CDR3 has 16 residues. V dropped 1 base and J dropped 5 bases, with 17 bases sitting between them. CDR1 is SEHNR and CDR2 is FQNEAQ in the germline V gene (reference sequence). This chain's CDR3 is CASSLDVWQGLETQYF. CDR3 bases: TGTGCCAGCAGCTTAGATGTATGGCAGGGGCTGGAGACCCAGTACTTC.

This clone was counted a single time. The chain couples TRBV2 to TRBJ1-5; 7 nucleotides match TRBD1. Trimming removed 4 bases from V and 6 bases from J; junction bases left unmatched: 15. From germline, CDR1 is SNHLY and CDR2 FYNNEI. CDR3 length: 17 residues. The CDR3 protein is CASSGVEGAKYFQPQHF. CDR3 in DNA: TGTGCCAGCAGTGGGGTAGAGGGGGCTAAGTATTTTCAGCCCCAGCATTTT.

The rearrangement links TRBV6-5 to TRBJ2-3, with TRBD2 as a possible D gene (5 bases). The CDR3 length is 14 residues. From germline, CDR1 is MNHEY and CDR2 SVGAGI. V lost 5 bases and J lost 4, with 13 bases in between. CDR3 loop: CASSRGLNPDTQYF. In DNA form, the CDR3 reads TGTGCCAGCAGTCGGGGTCTTAACCCAGATACGCAGTATTTT.

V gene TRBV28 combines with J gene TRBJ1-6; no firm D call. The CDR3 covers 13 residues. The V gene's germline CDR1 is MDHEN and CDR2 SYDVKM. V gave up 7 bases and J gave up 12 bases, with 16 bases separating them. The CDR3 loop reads CASNLPQSGPLHF. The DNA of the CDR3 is TGTGCCAGCAATCTTCCACAATCCGGACCCCTCCACTTT.

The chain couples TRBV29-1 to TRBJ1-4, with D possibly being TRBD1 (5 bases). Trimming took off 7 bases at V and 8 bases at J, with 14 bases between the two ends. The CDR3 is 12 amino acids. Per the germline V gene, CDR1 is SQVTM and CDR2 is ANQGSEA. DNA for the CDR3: TGCAGCGGGGGGGACTCCGGAGAAAAACTGTTTTTT. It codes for CSGGDSGEKLFF.

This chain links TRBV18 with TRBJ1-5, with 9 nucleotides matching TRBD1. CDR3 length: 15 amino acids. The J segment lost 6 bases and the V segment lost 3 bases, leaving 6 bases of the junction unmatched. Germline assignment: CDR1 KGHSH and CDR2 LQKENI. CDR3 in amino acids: CASSPPGQGGQPQHF. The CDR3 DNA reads TGTGCCAGCTCACCCCCGGGACAGGGCGGTCAGCCCCAGCATTTT.

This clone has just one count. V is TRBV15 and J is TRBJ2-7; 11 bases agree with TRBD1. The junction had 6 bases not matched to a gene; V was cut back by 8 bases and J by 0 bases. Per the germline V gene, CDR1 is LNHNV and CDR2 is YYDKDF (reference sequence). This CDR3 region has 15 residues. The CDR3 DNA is TGTGCCACCGCCCAGGGGACAGGGGGCTCCTACGAGCAGTACTTC. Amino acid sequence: CATAQGTGGSYEQYF.

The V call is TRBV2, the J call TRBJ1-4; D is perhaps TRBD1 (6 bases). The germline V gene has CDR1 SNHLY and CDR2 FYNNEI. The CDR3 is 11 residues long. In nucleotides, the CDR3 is TGTGGGGCTACAGGGAACGAAAAACTGTTTTTT. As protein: CGATGNEKLFF.

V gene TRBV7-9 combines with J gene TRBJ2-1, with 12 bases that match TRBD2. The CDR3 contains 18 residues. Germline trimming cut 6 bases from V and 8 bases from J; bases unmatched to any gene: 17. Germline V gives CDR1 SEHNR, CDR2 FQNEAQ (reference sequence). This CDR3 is CASSGRRASGGASDEQFF. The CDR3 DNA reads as TGTGCCAGCAGTGGGCGTCGGGCTAGCGGGGGGGCCTCGGATGAGCAGTTCTTC.

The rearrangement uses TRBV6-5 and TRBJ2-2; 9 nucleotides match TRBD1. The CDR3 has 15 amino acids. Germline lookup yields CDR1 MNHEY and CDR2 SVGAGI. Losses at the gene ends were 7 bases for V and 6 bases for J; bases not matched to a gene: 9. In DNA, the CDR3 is TGTGCCAGCACTCCCGGGGACAGGGAGGCCGGGGAGCTGTTTTTT. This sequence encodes CASTPGDREAGELFF.

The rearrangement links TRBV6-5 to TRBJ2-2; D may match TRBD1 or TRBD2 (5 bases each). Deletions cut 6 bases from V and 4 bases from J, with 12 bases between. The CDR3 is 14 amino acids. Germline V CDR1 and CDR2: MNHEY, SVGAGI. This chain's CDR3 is CASRGRVGTGELFF. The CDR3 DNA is TGTGCCAGCAGGGGACGGGTCGGCACCGGGGAGCTGTTTTTT.

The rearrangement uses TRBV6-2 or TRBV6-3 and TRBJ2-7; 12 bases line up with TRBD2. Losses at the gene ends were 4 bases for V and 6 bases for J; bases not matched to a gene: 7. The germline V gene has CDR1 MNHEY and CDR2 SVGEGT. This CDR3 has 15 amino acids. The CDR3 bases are TGTGCCAGCAGTTCCTTGACTAGCGGGAGAGTCGAGCAGTACTTC. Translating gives CASSSLTSGRVEQYF.

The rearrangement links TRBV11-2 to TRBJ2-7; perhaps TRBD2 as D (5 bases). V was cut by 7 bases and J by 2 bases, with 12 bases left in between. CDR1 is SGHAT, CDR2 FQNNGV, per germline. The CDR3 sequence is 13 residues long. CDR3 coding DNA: TGTGCCAGCACGAGGGAAATAGCCTACGAGCAGTACTTC. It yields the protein CASTREIAYEQYF.

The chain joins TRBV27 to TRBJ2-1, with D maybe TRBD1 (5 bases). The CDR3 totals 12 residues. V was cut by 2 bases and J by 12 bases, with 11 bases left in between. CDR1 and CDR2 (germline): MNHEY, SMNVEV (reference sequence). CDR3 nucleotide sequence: TGTGCCAGCAGTTTAACAGGCCTTGGGCAGTTCTTC. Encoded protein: CASSLTGLGQFF.

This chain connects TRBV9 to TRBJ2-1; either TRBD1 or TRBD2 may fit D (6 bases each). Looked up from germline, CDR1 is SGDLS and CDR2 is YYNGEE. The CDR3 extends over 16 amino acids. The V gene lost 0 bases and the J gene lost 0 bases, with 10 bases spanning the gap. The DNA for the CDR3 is TGTGCCAGCAGCGTAGGAGGGGGGCCCTCCTACAATGAGCAGTTCTTC. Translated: CASSVGGGPSYNEQFF.

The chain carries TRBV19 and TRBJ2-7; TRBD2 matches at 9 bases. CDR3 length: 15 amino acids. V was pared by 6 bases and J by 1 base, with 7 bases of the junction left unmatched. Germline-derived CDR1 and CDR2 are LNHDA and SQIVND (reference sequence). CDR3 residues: CASSEGSGRSYEQYF. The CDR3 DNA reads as TGTGCCAGTAGCGAAGGAAGCGGGAGGTCCTACGAGCAGTACTTC.

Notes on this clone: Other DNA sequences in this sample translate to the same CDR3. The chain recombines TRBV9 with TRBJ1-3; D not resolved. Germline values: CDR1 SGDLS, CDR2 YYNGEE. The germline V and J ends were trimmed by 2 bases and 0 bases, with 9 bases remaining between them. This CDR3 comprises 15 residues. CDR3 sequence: CASSVEGASGNTIYF. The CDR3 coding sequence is TGTGCCAGCAGCGTCGAGGGCGCCTCTGGAAACACCATATATTTT.

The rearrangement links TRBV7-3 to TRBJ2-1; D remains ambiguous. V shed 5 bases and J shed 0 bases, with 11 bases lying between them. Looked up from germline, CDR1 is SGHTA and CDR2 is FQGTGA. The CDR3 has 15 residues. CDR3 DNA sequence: TGTGCCAGCAGCCCGATTCCCAGCTCCTACAATGAGCAGTTCTTC. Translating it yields CASSPIPSSYNEQFF.

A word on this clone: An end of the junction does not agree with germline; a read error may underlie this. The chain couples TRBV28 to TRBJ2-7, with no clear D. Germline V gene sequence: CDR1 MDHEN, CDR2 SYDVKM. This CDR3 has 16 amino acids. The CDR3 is CASCLTARFLPCEQYF. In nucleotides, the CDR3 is TGTGCCAGCTGTTTGACTGCACGGTTTTTGCCCTGCGAGCAGTACTTC.

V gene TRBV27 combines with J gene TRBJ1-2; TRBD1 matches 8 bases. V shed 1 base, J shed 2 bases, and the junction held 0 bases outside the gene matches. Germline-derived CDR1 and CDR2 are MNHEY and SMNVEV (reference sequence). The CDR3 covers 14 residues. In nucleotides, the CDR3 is TGTGCCAGCAGTTTATACAGGGGGAACTATGGCTACACCTTC. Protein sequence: CASSLYRGNYGYTF.

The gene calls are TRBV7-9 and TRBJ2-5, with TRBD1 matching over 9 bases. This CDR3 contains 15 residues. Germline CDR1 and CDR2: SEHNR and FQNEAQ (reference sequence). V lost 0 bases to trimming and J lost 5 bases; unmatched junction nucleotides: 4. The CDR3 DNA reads TGTGCCAGCAGCTTAGCTGGACAGGGGAGGGAGACCCAGTACTTC. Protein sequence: CASSLAGQGRETQYF.

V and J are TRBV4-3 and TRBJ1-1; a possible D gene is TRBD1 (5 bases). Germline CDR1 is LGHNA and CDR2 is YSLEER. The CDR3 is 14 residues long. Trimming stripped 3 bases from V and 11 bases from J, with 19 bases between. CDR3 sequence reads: CASSQVGHPSAAFF. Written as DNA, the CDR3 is TGCGCCAGCAGCCAGGTCGGACATCCCTCGGCCGCTTTCTTT.

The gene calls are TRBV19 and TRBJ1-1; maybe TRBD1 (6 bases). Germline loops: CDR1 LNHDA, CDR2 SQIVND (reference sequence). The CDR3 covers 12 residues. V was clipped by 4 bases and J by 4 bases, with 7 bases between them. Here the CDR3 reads CASSTRGTEAFF. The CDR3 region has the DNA TGTGCCAGTAGTACCAGGGGCACTGAAGCTTTCTTT.

CDR3 loop: CATSERGTSQHF. CDR3 DNA sequence: TGTGCCACCAGTGAACGGGGGACATCCCAGCATTTT. The chain joins TRBV24-1 to TRBJ1-5, with TRBD1 as a possible D gene (6 bases). Germline CDR1 reads KGHDR; CDR2 reads SFDVKD. The CDR3 is made up of 12 amino acids. V was cut by 4 bases and J by 11 bases, with 11 bases left in between.

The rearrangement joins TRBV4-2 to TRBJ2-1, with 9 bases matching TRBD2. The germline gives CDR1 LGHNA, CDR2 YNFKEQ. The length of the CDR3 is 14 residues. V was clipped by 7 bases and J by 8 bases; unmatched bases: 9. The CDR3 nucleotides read TGTGCCAGCACATTGGCGGGGGGGCGCGATGAGCAGTTCTTC. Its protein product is CASTLAGGRDEQFF.

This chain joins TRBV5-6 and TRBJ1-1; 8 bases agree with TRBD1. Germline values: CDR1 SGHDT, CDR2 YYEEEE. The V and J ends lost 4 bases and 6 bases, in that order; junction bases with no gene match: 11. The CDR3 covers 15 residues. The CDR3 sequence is CASSARDRYTAEAFF. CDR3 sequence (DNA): TGTGCCAGCAGCGCTAGGGACAGGTATACCGCTGAAGCTTTCTTT.

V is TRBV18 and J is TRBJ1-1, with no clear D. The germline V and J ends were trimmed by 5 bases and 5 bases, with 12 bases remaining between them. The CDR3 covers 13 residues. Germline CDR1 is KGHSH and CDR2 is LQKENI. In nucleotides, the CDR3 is TGTGCCAGCTCAAAGGGTCGAGAAACTGAAGCTTTCTTT. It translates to CASSKGRETEAFF.